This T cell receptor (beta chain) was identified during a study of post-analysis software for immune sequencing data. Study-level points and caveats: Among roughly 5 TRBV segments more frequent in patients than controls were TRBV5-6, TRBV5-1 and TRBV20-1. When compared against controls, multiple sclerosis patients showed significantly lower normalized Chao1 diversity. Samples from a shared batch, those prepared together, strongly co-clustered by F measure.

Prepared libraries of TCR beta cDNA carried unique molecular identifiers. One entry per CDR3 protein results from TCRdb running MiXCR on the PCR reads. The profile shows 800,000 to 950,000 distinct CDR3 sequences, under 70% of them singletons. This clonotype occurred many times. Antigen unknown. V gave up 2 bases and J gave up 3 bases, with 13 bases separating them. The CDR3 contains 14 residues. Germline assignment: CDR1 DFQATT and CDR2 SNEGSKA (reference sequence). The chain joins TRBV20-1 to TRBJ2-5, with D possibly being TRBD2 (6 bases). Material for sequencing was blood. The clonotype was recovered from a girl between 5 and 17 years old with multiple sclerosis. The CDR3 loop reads CSARTGEEKETQYF. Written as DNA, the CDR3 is TGCAGTGCTAGAACGGGGGAGGAGAAAGAGACCCAGTACTTC.